This TCR beta chain stems from a study of blood T cell repertoires in COVID-19. Study-level background: Samples taken during acute and convalescent COVID-19 were collected in the United States, Italy and Spain.

The data were produced by immunoSEQ multiplex PCR, yet TCRdb's version contains in-frame clones alone and is incomplete. The sample gives 95,000 to 120,000 clones, approximately 85% of which show up once; about 6.1% is in the top ten. Per germline, CDR1 SEHNR and CDR2 FQNEAQ (reference sequence). V lost 5 bases and J lost 0, with 10 bases in between. There are 14 residues in the CDR3. V gene TRBV7-9 combines with J gene TRBJ1-2; unclear D gene. Specimen: peripheral blood. The clonotype comes from a woman aged 60 to 75 with COVID-19, enrolled during active disease. CDR3 coding DNA: TGTGCCAGCAGCCGGAGAATTCCTAACTATGGCTACACCTTC. Amino acid sequence: CASSRRIPNYGYTF.